These T cell receptor beta chains were read from a single sample in a study of monozygotic twins with inflammatory bowel disease. TCRdb reprocessed the 5' RACE reads and reports one entry per CDR3 protein, with no DNA. The sample table sets out about 110,000 distinct CDR3 sequences. The sequencing input was blood. Receptors were obtained from a human donor with ulcerative colitis or Crohn's disease, or a healthy co-twin of an affected twin (not recorded which). Each CDR3 is given with its conserved first and last residue.

V: TRBV20-1; J: TRBJ1-1; CDR3: CSARSFRERETEAFF
V: TRBV20-1; J: TRBJ2-1; CDR3: CSSNGVLAGVSGNEQFF
V: TRBV12-3/TRBV12-4; J: TRBJ1-6; CDR3: CASSWTGGSPLHF
V: TRBV5-1; J: TRBJ2-4; CDR3: CASSWGQLNIQYF
V: TRBV10-3; J: TRBJ2-4; CDR3: CAISQGTSGRAKNIQYF
V: TRBV25-1; J: TRBJ2-2; CDR3: CASSPGSNTGELFF
V: TRBV5-1; J: TRBJ1-1; CDR3: CASSLTGFTEAFF
V: TRBV5-1; J: TRBJ1-5; CDR3: CASSLAGQAVQPQHF
V: TRBV7-9; J: TRBJ1-1; CDR3: CASRQGASVEAFF
V: TRBV12-3/TRBV12-4; J: TRBJ1-2; CDR3: CASRDGTANPIGYTF
V: TRBV7-8; J: TRBJ2-1; CDR3: CASSLARRRDEQFF
V: TRBV20-1; J: TRBJ2-5; CDR3: CSARTSGRQETQYF
V: TRBV14; J: TRBJ1-1; CDR3: CASSHEGCRAFF
V: TRBV20-1; J: TRBJ2-2; CDR3: CSARTGQGNTGELFF
V: TRBV5-1; J: TRBJ2-7; CDR3: CASSPGTGAYEQYF
V: TRBV4-2; J: TRBJ1-1; CDR3: CASSMRTGGENTEAFF
V: TRBV12-3/TRBV12-4; J: TRBJ2-6; CDR3: CASSTTGGSGANVLTF
V: TRBV5-1; J: TRBJ1-3; CDR3: CASSLDVGQAIDSGNTIYF
V: TRBV9; J: TRBJ2-2; CDR3: CASSVAGRAATGELFF
V: TRBV3-1; J: TRBJ1-5; CDR3: CASPGTLTGPNQPQHF
V: TRBV4-1; J: TRBJ2-2; CDR3: CASSQEGLAGAQRPGTGELFF
V: TRBV5-1; J: TRBJ2-3; CDR3: CASSPTERERGTDTQYF